This T cell receptor beta chain appears in the sequencing data of a study of T cell clonality in common variable immunodeficiency. Trimming cost V 3 bases and J 3 bases; bases outside gene matches: 6. Germline-derived CDR1 and CDR2 are LNHDA and SQIVND (reference sequence). This CDR3 spans 16 amino acids. This clone was seen repeatedly, ten times or more. The target antigen is unknown. The read halts 3 residues ahead of the CDR3 end, with the missing end drawn from the germline J gene. General study results and limits: The cause of increased CVID clonality remains unclear without subpopulation sequencing. Repertoire-complication correlations in CVID were limited by patient heterogeneity.

Only in-frame clones appear in the TCRdb table, and some are missing; sequencing was by immunoSEQ multiplex PCR. There are about 60,000 clones in the sample, none observed a single time. Each donor provided 5 to 8 ml of heparinized whole blood. The rearrangement joins TRBV19 to TRBJ2-7, with 12 bases aligning to TRBD1. This sequence was found in a person aged 18 to 69 in good health. Sequencing was performed on peripheral blood mononuclear cells. CDR3 protein: CASSMGQGARVYEQYF. The sequenced part of the CDR3 DNA is TGTGCCAGTAGTATGGGACAGGGGGCGAGGGTCTACGAG.